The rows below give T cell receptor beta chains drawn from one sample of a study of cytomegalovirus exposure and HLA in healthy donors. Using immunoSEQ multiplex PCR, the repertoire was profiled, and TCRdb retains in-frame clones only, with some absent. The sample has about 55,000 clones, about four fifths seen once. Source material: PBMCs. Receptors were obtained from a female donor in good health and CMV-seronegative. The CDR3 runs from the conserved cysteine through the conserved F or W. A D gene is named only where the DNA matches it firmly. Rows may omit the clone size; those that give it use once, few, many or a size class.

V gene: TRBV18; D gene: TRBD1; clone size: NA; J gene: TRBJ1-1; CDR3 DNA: TGTGCCAGCTCACCCTCTTCCGGGACAGAGAACACTGAAGCTTTCTTT; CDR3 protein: CASSPSSGTENTEAFF
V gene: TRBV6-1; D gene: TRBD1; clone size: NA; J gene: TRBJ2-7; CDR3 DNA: TGTGCCAGCTCGGGACAGACCTACGAGCAGTACTTC; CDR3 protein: CASSGQTYEQYF
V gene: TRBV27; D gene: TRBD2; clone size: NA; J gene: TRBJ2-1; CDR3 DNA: TGTGCCAGCAGCACCAGACTAGCGGGGTACCGGGAGCAGTTCTTC; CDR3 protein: CASSTRLAGYREQFF
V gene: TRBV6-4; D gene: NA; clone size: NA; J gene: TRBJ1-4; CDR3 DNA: TGTGCCAGCAGTGACTCCGGGGGAGCTAATGAAAAACTGTTTTTT; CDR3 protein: CASSDSGGANEKLFF
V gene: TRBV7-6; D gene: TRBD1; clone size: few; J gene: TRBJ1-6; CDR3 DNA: TGTGCCAGCAGCTCGGGGGACAGGGTGTCACCCCTCCACTTT; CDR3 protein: CASSSGDRVSPLHF
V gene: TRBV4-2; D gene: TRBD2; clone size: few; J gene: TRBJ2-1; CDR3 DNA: TGTGCCAGCAGCCAAGAATTAGCGGGCGGAGATGAGCAGTTCTTC; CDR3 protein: CASSQELAGGDEQFF
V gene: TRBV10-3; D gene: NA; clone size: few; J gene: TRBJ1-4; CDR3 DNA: TGTGCCATCAGCCAACAGGGAAGTTCAACTAATGAAAAACTGTTTTTT; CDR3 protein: CAISQQGSSTNEKLFF
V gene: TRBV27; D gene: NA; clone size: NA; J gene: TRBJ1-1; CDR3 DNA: TGTGCCACCCGGAGAGGGACTGAAGCTTTCTTT; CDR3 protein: CATRRGTEAFF
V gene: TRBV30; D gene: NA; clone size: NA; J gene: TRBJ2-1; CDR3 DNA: TGTGCCTGGAAGGCGGGGGCCCCATTTAAGCCGTTCTTC; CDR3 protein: CAWKAGAPFKPFF
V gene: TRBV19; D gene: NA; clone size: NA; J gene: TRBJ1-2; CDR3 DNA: TGTGCCAGTAGCCCCCTAATGTCGCCTTTAAGCTACACCTTC; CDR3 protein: CASSPLMSPLSYTF
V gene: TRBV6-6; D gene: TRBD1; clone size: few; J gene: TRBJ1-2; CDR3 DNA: TGTGCCAGCAGTTACCCGGGACAGGGATCTGGCTACACCTTC; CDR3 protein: CASSYPGQGSGYTF
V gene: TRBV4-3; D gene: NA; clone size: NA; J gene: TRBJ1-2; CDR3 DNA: TGCGCCAGCAGCCAAGATAGGCGAGGGCAGGGGAACCACTATGGCTACACCTTC; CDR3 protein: CASSQDRRGQGNHYGYTF
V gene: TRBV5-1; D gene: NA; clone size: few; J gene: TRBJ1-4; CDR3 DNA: TGCGCCAGCAGCTCCAATCGCTACGGCGGCAGTGAAAAACTGTTTTTT; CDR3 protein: CASSSNRYGGSEKLFF
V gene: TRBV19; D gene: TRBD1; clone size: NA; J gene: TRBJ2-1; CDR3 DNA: TGTGCCAGTACGACCGGGACAGTGCGCAATGAGCAGTTCTTC; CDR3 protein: CASTTGTVRNEQFF
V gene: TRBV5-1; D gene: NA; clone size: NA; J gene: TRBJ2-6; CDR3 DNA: TGCGCCAGCAGCCCTGTGCCTCAACAACCCCCTGGGGCCAACGTCCTGACTTTC; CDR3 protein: CASSPVPQQPPGANVLTF
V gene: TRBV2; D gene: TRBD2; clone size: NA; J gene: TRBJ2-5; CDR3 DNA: TGTGCCAGCAGTGAAAAGCGGGGAGGCTGGGAGACCCAGTACTTC; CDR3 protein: CASSEKRGGWETQYF
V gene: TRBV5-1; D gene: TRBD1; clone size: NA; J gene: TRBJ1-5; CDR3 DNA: TGCGCCAGCAGCTTGGGACAGGGCATCAATCAGCCCCAGCATTTT; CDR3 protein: CASSLGQGINQPQHF
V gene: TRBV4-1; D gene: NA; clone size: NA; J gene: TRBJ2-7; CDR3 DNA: TGCGCCAGCAGCCAAGATATCCTAGCACCATACGAGCAGTACTTC; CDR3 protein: CASSQDILAPYEQYF
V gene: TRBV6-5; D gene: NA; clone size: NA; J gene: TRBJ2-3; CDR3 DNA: TGTGCCAGCACCAAATTCGGACTGTCGGAGGATACGCAGTATTTT; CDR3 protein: CASTKFGLSEDTQYF
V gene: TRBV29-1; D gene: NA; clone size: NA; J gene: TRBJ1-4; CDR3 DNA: TGCAGCGTTAAATCTGGCGGTGGTAATGAAAAACTGTTTTTT; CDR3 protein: CSVKSGGGNEKLFF
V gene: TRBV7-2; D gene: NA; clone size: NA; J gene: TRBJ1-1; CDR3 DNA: TGTGCCAGCAGCTTAAGGTTTGGGCCGAACACTGAAGCTTTCTTT; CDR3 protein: CASSLRFGPNTEAFF
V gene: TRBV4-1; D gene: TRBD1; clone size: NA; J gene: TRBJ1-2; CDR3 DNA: TGCGCCAGCAGCCAGGAGACAGGGTTAAACTATGGCTACACCTTC; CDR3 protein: CASSQETGLNYGYTF
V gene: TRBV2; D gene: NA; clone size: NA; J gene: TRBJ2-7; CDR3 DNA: TGTGCCAGCAGTGCCAGCTCCTACGAGCAGTACTTC; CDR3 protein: CASSASSYEQYF
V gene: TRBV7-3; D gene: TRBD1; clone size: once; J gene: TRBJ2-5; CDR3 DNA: TGTGCCAGCAGCTTAGGAGGACAGGGGCCAGAGACCCAGTACTTC; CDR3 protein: CASSLGGQGPETQYF
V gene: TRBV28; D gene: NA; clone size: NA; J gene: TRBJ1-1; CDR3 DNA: TGTGCCAGCAGTCGGGGGATTGAAGCTTTCTTT; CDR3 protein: CASSRGIEAFF
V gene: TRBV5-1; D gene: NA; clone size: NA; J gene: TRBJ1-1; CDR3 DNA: TGCGCCAGCAGCCCGGGGACTCCGGGGGTCACTGAAGCTTTCTTT; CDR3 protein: CASSPGTPGVTEAFF
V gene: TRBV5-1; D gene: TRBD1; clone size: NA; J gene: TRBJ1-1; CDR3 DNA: TGCGCCAGCAGCCGTCAGGGGGGAAACACTGAAGCTTTCTTT; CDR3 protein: CASSRQGGNTEAFF
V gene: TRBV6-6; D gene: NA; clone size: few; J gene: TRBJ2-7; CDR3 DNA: TGTGCCAGCATGGATACGGGGGTATCGGGGGAGCAGTACTTC; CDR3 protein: CASMDTGVSGEQYF
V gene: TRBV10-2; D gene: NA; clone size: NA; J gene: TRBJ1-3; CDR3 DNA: TGCGCCAGCAGTGAGTCGATCAGAGGAAACACCATATATTTT; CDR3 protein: CASSESIRGNTIYF
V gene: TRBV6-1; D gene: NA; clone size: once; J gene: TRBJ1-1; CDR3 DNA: TGTGCCAGCAGTGAATGGGGCAGGGAGGCTGAAGCTTTCTTT; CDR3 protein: CASSEWGREAEAFF
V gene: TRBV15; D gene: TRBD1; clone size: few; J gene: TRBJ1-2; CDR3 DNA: TGTGCCACCAGCAGAGCGGGGACAGGGGGCCTCTATGGCTACACCTTC; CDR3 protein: CATSRAGTGGLYGYTF
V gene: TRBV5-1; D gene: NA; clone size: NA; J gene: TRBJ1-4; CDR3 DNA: TGCGCCAGCAGCTTGGGCAGGGCCAATAATGAAAAACTGTTTTTT; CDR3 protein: CASSLGRANNEKLFF